This T cell receptor (beta chain) derives from a study of T cell changes during pregnancy in multiple sclerosis. Assay: immunoSEQ multiplex PCR; the TCRdb copy retains only in-frame clones and omits some. The data hold about 40,000 clones, with around nine tenths observed a single time. The V gene lost 1 base and the J gene lost 6 bases, with 12 bases spanning the gap. The CDR3 covers 14 residues. Germline V gives CDR1 SGHRS, CDR2 YFSETQ. This chain uses TRBV5-1 with TRBJ2-3; maybe TRBD1 (6 bases). The sequencing here drew on peripheral blood, taken before pregnancy. This clonotype was obtained from a female donor with multiple sclerosis, enrolled in a pregnancy study. DNA of the CDR3: TGCGCCAGCAGCTTGCGCACAGGGTGGGATACGCAGTATTTT. Protein: CASSLRTGWDTQYF.